This T cell receptor beta chain was observed in a study of blood T cell repertoires in COVID-19. Trimming removed 7 bases at V and 6 bases at J, with 12 bases between. CDR1 and CDR2 (germline): MRHNA, SNTAGT. This CDR3 is 13 amino acids long. Residents of around 24 US areas, aged about 18 to 95 years, made up the participants. Clones were read by immunoSEQ multiplex PCR, and TCRdb kept only the in-frame ones, dropping some. The data hold 250,000 or so clones, with 88% observed a single time. The chain recombines TRBV6-4 with TRBJ1-4; D unresolved. Sequences were obtained from PBMCs or T cells enriched from blood (not recorded which). The origin of this receptor is a woman aged 40 to 50 who had been exposed to COVID-19. CDR3: CASIKGRDEKLFF. CDR3 in DNA: TGTGCCAGCATAAAAGGTCGGGATGAAAAACTGTTTTTT.